A single sample gave rise to the 10 T cell receptor beta chains below, sequenced in a study of blood T cell repertoires in COVID-19. Only in-frame clones appear in the TCRdb table, and some are missing; sequencing was by immunoSEQ multiplex PCR. In the table there are about 30,000 clones, over 70% of which are singletons. Sequenced input: peripheral blood. These TCRs come from a man older than 75 with acute or convalescent COVID-19.

The rearrangement uses TRBV23-1 and TRBJ2-5, with 8 bases matching TRBD1. TRBV23-1 has ORF status, its function being uncertain. The CDR3 length is 15 residues. V gave up 6 bases and J gave up 1 base; unmatched junction bases: 7. For the CDR3, the DNA is TGCGCCAGCAGCCACGACAGGGGACTCCAAGAGACCCAGTACTTC. The encoded protein is CASSHDRGLQETQYF.

This clone has a handful of counts. This chain connects TRBV5-1 to TRBJ1-1, with 7 bases aligning to TRBD1. V shed 0 bases, J shed 7 bases, and the junction held 9 bases outside the gene matches. Germline assignment: CDR1 SGHRS and CDR2 YFSETQ. The CDR3 contains 15 residues. CDR3 bases: TGCGCCAGCAGCTTGGGCCCAGGGGGGCAGATTGAAGCTTTCTTT. Residues: CASSLGPGGQIEAFF.

The chain recombines TRBV9 with TRBJ1-2; the D gene is possibly TRBD1 (6 bases). Germline CDR1 reads SGDLS; CDR2 reads YYNGEE. With 0 bases removed from V and 3 bases from J, the gap between germline ends came to 9 bases. The CDR3 covers 14 residues. This chain's CDR3 is CASSVVSGDYGYTF. The CDR3 nucleotides are TGTGCCAGCAGCGTAGTATCAGGGGACTATGGCTACACCTTC.

CDR3 DNA sequence: TGTGCCAGCAGCACAGGGGGCCTGAACACTGAAGCTTTCTTT. Amino acids: CASSTGGLNTEAFF. This rearrangement joins TRBV7-8 to TRBJ1-1; 9 bases map to TRBD1. This CDR3 comprises 14 residues. Germline-derived CDR1 and CDR2 are SGHVS and FQNEAQ. V lost 5 bases and J lost 0; bases outside the gene matches: 1.

V gene TRBV3-1 (or the pseudogene TRBV3-2) combines with J gene TRBJ2-5, with 7 bases matching TRBD1. J lost 4 bases, V lost 7 bases, and 18 bases had no gene match. Germline-derived CDR1 and CDR2 are LGHDT and YNNKEL (reference sequence). This CDR3 is built from 17 residues. CDR3 nucleotide sequence: TGTGCCAGCAACATAAGGGGACAGACTCAAGAACGAGAGACCCAGTACTTC. Its translation: CASNIRGQTQERETQYF.

The CDR3 protein is CASSQDWLAGSGELFF. Here the CDR3 DNA reads TGCGCCAGCAGCCAAGATTGGCTAGCGGGATCCGGGGAGCTGTTTTTT. This sequence joins TRBV4-3 and TRBJ2-2; 9 bases fit TRBD2. CDR1 LGHNA and CDR2 YSLEER come from the germline V gene. The CDR3 sequence is 16 residues long. Trimming removed 0 bases from V and 6 bases from J; junction bases left unmatched: 5.

The chain recombines TRBV5-6 with TRBJ1-4, with 9 positions matching TRBD1. CDR1 is SGHDT and CDR2 is YYEEEE in the germline V gene. This CDR3 region has 16 residues. V was clipped by 4 bases and J by 9 bases; unmatched bases: 13. CDR3 in amino acids: CASSLGFGTGRQKLFF. CDR3 nucleotide sequence: TGTGCCAGCAGCCTGGGGTTCGGGACAGGGCGTCAAAAACTGTTTTTT. Using reference TRBV5-6 and TRBJ1-4 for the parts outside the CDR3, the full variable domain is DAGVTQSPTHLIKTRGQQVTLRCSPKSGHDTVSWYQQALGQGPQFIFQYYEEEERQRGNFPDRFSGHQFPNYSSELNVNALLLGDSALYLCASSLGFGTGRQKLFFGSGTQLSVL.

This clone was seen a single time. The chain is built from TRBV19 and TRBJ2-7; D is possibly TRBD2 (6 bases). CDR3 length equals 14 residues. V was clipped by 6 bases and J by 0 bases, with 12 bases between them. Germline V gene data show CDR1 as LNHDA and CDR2 as SQIVND (reference sequence). The CDR3 DNA reads as TGTGCCAGTAGCCCGGGACTCGACTCCTACGAGCAGTACTTC. Its protein is CASSPGLDSYEQYF.

J is TRBJ2-5 and V is TRBV30; 9 bases align to TRBD1. The CDR3 sequence is 15 residues long. CDR1 GTSNPN and CDR2 SVGIG come from the germline V gene (reference sequence). V trimming: 2 bases; J trimming: 2 bases; junction bases outside the gene matches: 6. CDR3: CAWSPGQGPQETQYF. The CDR3 nucleotides are TGTGCCTGGAGTCCTGGACAGGGGCCACAAGAGACCCAGTACTTC.

The V gene is TRBV28, the J gene TRBJ1-1, with 7 nucleotides matching TRBD1. Germline loops: CDR1 MDHEN, CDR2 SYDVKM. The CDR3 runs 14 residues. The V gene end was trimmed by 5 bases and the J gene end by 4 bases; junction bases not matched to a gene: 7. In nucleotides, the CDR3 is TGTGCCAGCAGTCCCCCCCCAGGGGGCACTGAAGCTTTCTTT. Translated, it gives CASSPPPGGTEAFF.